One sample yielded the 22 T cell receptor beta chains listed below, sequenced in a study of cytomegalovirus exposure and HLA in healthy donors. Vbeta (60) and Jbeta (13) primers were used in the PCR. The assay was immunoSEQ multiplex PCR, and TCRdb's table has in-frame clones only and misses some. The data contain fewer than 150,000 clones, about 85% of them singletons. The source material was PBMCs. The receptors shown here come from a woman aged 25-40 years in good health and CMV-seropositive.

This rearrangement joins TRBV5-1 to TRBJ2-5, with D perhaps TRBD2 (6 bases). Trimming took 4 bases from V and 4 from J, leaving 20 bases between them. The CDR3 is 16 residues long. Per germline, CDR1 SGHRS and CDR2 YFSETQ. For the CDR3, the DNA is TGCGCCAGCAGCCCCTGGACTAACAGGCCGGGAGAGACCCAGTACTTC. Protein sequence: CASSPWTNRPGETQYF. Supplemented by reference TRBV5-1 and TRBJ2-5, the full variable domain reads KAGVTQTPRYLIKTRGQQVTLSCSPISGHRSVSWYQQTPGQGLQFLFEYFSETQRNKGNFPGRFSGRQFSNSRSEMNVSTLELGDSALYLCASSPWTNRPGETQYFGPGTRLLVL.

This chain connects TRBV28 to TRBJ1-2, with 9 bases matching TRBD1. The V gene end was trimmed by 3 bases and the J gene end by 8 bases; junction bases not matched to a gene: 7. The germline gives CDR1 MDHEN, CDR2 SYDVKM. CDR3 length equals 14 residues. CDR3 sequence (DNA): TGTGCCAGCAGTTTCTACGGGACAGGGAAAGGCTACACCTTC. Translating gives CASSFYGTGKGYTF.

The V and J genes are TRBV6-6 and TRBJ1-1; D ambiguous. This CDR3 spans 14 amino acids. Germline assignment: CDR1 MNHNY and CDR2 SVGAGI (reference sequence). V dropped 0 bases and J dropped 4 bases, with 9 bases sitting between them. CDR3 sequence: CASSYSWETTEAFF. The CDR3 nucleotides are TGTGCCAGCAGTTACTCGTGGGAGACCACTGAAGCTTTCTTT.

In this sample, this clone turned up once. The CDR3 bases are TGTGCCACTTCTAGCGGGGGGGCCCGCGAGCAGTTCTTC. Translation gives CATSSGGAREQFF. The chain is built from TRBV7-3 and TRBJ2-1, with 12 positions matching TRBD2. The CDR3 is 13 residues long. Per germline, CDR1 SGHTA and CDR2 FQGTGA. V lost 10 bases and J lost 10; bases outside the gene matches: 8. The whole variable domain, remainder taken from reference TRBV7-3 and TRBJ2-1, is GAGVSQTPSNKVTEKGKYVELRCDPISGHTALYWYRQSLGQGPEFLIYFQGTGAADDSGLPNDRFFAVRPEGSVSTLKIQRTERGDSAVYLCATSSGGAREQFFGPGTRLTVL.

The rearrangement joins TRBV5-4 to TRBJ2-3, with a tentative D call TRBD1 (6 bases). This CDR3 spans 14 amino acids. Germline V gene sequence: CDR1 SGHNT, CDR2 YYREEE (reference sequence). V lost 4 bases, J lost 4 bases, and 13 bases lay in between. CDR3 amino acids: CASSAGQRADTQYF. CDR3 bases: TGTGCCAGCAGCGCAGGACAGCGCGCAGATACGCAGTATTTT.

The chain links TRBV6-5 to TRBJ2-7; the match to TRBD2 covers 9 bases. The V gene's germline CDR1 is MNHEY and CDR2 SVGAGI. This CDR3 comprises 15 residues. The V gene end was trimmed by 0 bases and the J gene end by 2 bases; junction bases not matched to a gene: 2. The CDR3: CASSYSPSGAYEQYF. For the CDR3, the DNA is TGTGCCAGCAGTTACTCGCCTAGCGGGGCCTACGAGCAGTACTTC.

This clone turned up a few times. J is TRBJ2-3 and V is TRBV5-1, with TRBD1 identical over 8 bases. The germline CDR1 and CDR2 sequences are SGHRS and YFSETQ. The CDR3 has 13 amino acids. Trimming cost V 6 bases and J 6 bases; bases outside gene matches: 6. CDR3 region: CASMGQAADTQYF. The CDR3 bases are TGCGCCAGCATGGGACAGGCAGCGGATACGCAGTATTTT.

Points on this clone: Other DNA sequences in the same sample also yield this CDR3. This sequence joins TRBV18 and TRBJ2-2, with no clear D. There are 12 residues in the CDR3. Germline-derived CDR1 and CDR2 are KGHSH and LQKENI. Trimming left V 1 base short and J 5 bases short, with 2 bases between. The CDR3 bases are TGTGCCAGCTCACCACTAACCGGGGAGCTGTTTTTT. It encodes CASSPLTGELFF.

This chain links TRBV2 with TRBJ2-5; 11 bases line up with TRBD2. Germline assignment: CDR1 SNHLY and CDR2 FYNNEI. The CDR3 length is 16 residues. V lost 3 bases, J lost 1 base, and 4 bases stayed unmatched. The CDR3 bases are TGTGCCAGCAGTGATGGGCTAGCGGGGGGCCAAGAGACCCAGTACTTC. Residues: CASSDGLAGGQETQYF. Combining the CDR3 with reference TRBV2 and TRBJ2-5 gives the whole variable domain EPEVTQTPSHQVTQMGQEVILRCVPISNHLYFYWYRQILGQKVEFLVSFYNNEISEKSEIFDDQFSVERPDGSNFTLKIRSTKLEDSAMYFCASSDGLAGGQETQYFGPGTRLLVL.

The chain is built from TRBV5-1 and TRBJ1-1; D unresolved. Trimming removed 5 bases from V and 0 bases from J, with 11 bases in between. The CDR3 covers 14 residues. The germline gives CDR1 SGHRS, CDR2 YFSETQ. The CDR3 region is CASRRREVNTEAFF. The CDR3 DNA reads TGCGCCAGCAGGCGGAGGGAGGTGAACACTGAAGCTTTCTTT.

The chain couples TRBV5-1 to TRBJ1-5; 8 nucleotides align to TRBD1. CDR1 SGHRS and CDR2 YFSETQ come from the germline V gene. With 3 bases clipped from V and 0 bases from J, the junction kept 8 bases outside the gene matches. This CDR3 is built from 17 residues. CDR3 nucleotide sequence: TGCGCCAGCAGCTCCCTCCCTACAGGGGGTAGCAATCAGCCCCAGCATTTT. The encoded protein is CASSSLPTGGSNQPQHF. The variable domain in full, with the rest retrieved from reference TRBV5-1 and TRBJ1-5, is KAGVTQTPRYLIKTRGQQVTLSCSPISGHRSVSWYQQTPGQGLQFLFEYFSETQRNKGNFPGRFSGRQFSNSRSEMNVSTLELGDSALYLCASSSLPTGGSNQPQHFGDGTRLSIL.

The V gene is TRBV5-8, the J gene TRBJ1-5; D is undetermined. Germline assignment: CDR1 SGHTS and CDR2 YDEGEE. The CDR3 loop spans 15 amino acids. V lost 4 bases and J 0 bases, leaving 11 bases between the germline ends. CDR3 region: CASSLPGVSNQPQHF. As DNA, the CDR3 is TGTGCCAGCAGCCTCCCCGGGGTTAGCAATCAGCCCCAGCATTTT.

The chain employs TRBV28 and TRBJ1-5; possibly TRBD1 for D (6 bases). Trimming pared 2 bases from V and 1 base from J, leaving 9 bases between. The CDR3 length is 15 residues. CDR1 MDHEN and CDR2 SYDVKM come from the germline V gene. The CDR3 protein is CASSLPDSSNQPQHF. In DNA form, the CDR3 reads TGTGCCAGCAGTTTACCGGACAGCAGCAATCAGCCCCAGCATTTT. The full variable domain, completed using reference TRBV28 and TRBJ1-5, is DVKVTQSSRYLVKRTGEKVFLECVQDMDHENMFWYRQDPGLGLRLIYFSYDVKMKEKGDIPEGYSVSREKKERFSLILESASTNQTSMYLCASSLPDSSNQPQHFGDGTRLSIL.

The chain carries TRBV29-1 and TRBJ1-5; unclear D gene. The germline V and J ends were trimmed by 6 bases and 3 bases, with 9 bases remaining between them. Germline V gene data show CDR1 as SQVTM and CDR2 as ANQGSEA. The CDR3 spans 12 residues. CDR3 sequence reads: CSVATNNQPQHF. DNA for the CDR3: TGCAGCGTGGCAACAAACAATCAGCCCCAGCATTTT.

The V gene is TRBV19, the J gene TRBJ1-5; D might be TRBD1 (6 bases). Germline CDR1 and CDR2: LNHDA and SQIVND (reference sequence). The CDR3 is made up of 16 amino acids. With 3 bases removed from V and 5 bases from J, the gap between germline ends came to 17 bases. The CDR3: CASSIRSGAGYQPQHF. In nucleotides, the CDR3 is TGTGCCAGTAGTATCAGGTCAGGGGCCGGCTATCAGCCCCAGCATTTT. The whole variable domain, remainder taken from reference TRBV19 and TRBJ1-5, is DGGITQSPKYLFRKEGQNVTLSCEQNLNHDAMYWYRQDPGQGLRLIYYSQIVNDFQKGDIAEGYSVSREKKESFPLTVTSAQKNPTAFYLCASSIRSGAGYQPQHFGDGTRLSIL.

This clone has just a few counts. This chain uses TRBV2 with TRBJ2-1, with D tentatively TRBD1 (6 bases). Germline V gives CDR1 SNHLY, CDR2 FYNNEI. The CDR3 runs 16 residues. The V gene lost 6 bases and the J gene lost 1 base, with 16 bases spanning the gap. DNA of the CDR3: TGTGCCAGCAGCCGTGGGACACCCACTTCCTACAATGAGCAGTTCTTC. Its translation: CASSRGTPTSYNEQFF. Full variable domain (outside the CDR3, taken from reference TRBV2 and TRBJ2-1): EPEVTQTPSHQVTQMGQEVILRCVPISNHLYFYWYRQILGQKVEFLVSFYNNEISEKSEIFDDQFSVERPDGSNFTLKIRSTKLEDSAMYFCASSRGTPTSYNEQFFGPGTRLTVL.

V gene TRBV20-1 combines with J gene TRBJ2-7; D unclear. The germline V gene encodes CDR1 DFQATT and CDR2 SNEGSKA (reference sequence). This CDR3 is built from 11 residues. V dropped 6 bases and J dropped 4 bases, with 10 bases sitting between them. The CDR3 nucleotides read TGCAGTGCCCCAAGAACTTACGAGCAGTACTTC. It codes for CSAPRTYEQYF.

V usage is TRBV19 and J usage is TRBJ2-1; 11 bases agree with TRBD2. The CDR3 loop spans 15 amino acids. V lost 7 bases and J lost 6; bases outside the gene matches: 8. Germline assignment: CDR1 LNHDA and CDR2 SQIVND (reference sequence). CDR3 sequence: CASKASGRWSNEQFF. The CDR3 coding sequence is TGTGCCAGTAAGGCTAGCGGGAGGTGGAGCAATGAGCAGTTCTTC.

The chain employs TRBV19 and TRBJ2-7, with 9 bases matching TRBD1. V shed 4 bases, J shed 5 bases, and the junction held 9 bases outside the gene matches. The V gene's germline CDR1 is LNHDA and CDR2 SQIVND (reference sequence). The CDR3 consists of 15 residues. CDR3 bases: TGTGCCAGTAGTACCCCGACAGGGGGAAAAAACGAGCAGTACTTC. Translation gives CASSTPTGGKNEQYF.

This chain links TRBV9 with TRBJ2-3; D is unclear. V was pared by 3 bases and J by 6 bases, with 11 bases between. The CDR3 loop spans 13 amino acids. Germline V gene data show CDR1 as SGDLS and CDR2 as YYNGEE. DNA for the CDR3: TGTGCCAGCAGCGCAGGAACCTCGGATACGCAGTATTTT. It yields the protein CASSAGTSDTQYF.

V is TRBV28 and J is TRBJ1-5, with D possibly matching TRBD1 (5 bases). CDR1 and CDR2 from the germline V gene are MDHEN and SYDVKM. The CDR3 extends over 12 amino acids. V was pared by 2 bases and J by 7 bases, with 6 bases between. DNA for the CDR3: TGTGCCAGCAGTTTACAGGGACAGCCCCAGCATTTT. Residues: CASSLQGQPQHF.

This clone appeared a few times. CDR3 sequence reads: CASSSRDREKLFF. The DNA of the CDR3 is TGTGCCAGCAGCTCCCGGGACAGAGAAAAACTGTTTTTT. The genes are TRBV7-8 and TRBJ1-4, with 7 bases matching TRBD1. CDR1 is SGHVS and CDR2 is FQNEAQ in the germline V gene. V shed 4 bases and J 8 bases; nucleotides not matched to a gene: 4. This CDR3 region has 13 residues.